Listed below are T cell receptor beta chains from one sample, sequenced in a study of T cell changes during pregnancy in multiple sclerosis. TCRdb keeps only in-frame clones here, not all; method: immunoSEQ multiplex PCR. Here the sample spans 35,000 to 55,000 clones, more than 75% being singletons. Sample: CD8+ T cells from peripheral blood mononuclear cells, taken after pregnancy. These receptors all stem from a female donor in good health, enrolled as a control in a pregnancy study. CDR3s include the opening cysteine and the closing phenylalanine or tryptophan. The D gene is left open where the match is weak. Size is omitted from some rows. Given values are once, few, many or a class for expanded clones.

J: TRBJ1-2; V: TRBV4-3; size: NA; D: TRBD1; DNA: TGCGCCAGCAGCGGCCGTGGGACAGGGGGCTACTATGGCTACACCTTC; CDR3: CASSGRGTGGYYGYTF
J: TRBJ1-2; V: TRBV29-1; size: NA; D: NA; DNA: TGCAGCGTTGAAGATCGGGGGTATGGCTACACCTTC; CDR3: CSVEDRGYGYTF
J: TRBJ2-3; V: TRBV15; size: NA; D: TRBD1; DNA: TGTGCCACCAGCGGGTATTGGGACAGGGGGTCAGATACGCAGTATTTT; CDR3: CATSGYWDRGSDTQYF
J: TRBJ2-2; V: TRBV6-4; size: NA; D: NA; DNA: TGTGCCAGCAGTGACGTACAGGGAACCGGGGAGCTGTTTTTT; CDR3: CASSDVQGTGELFF
J: TRBJ2-5; V: TRBV7-2; size: NA; D: TRBD1; DNA: TGTGCCAGCAGCTTAGAACAGGGGTGGCAGACCCAGTACTTC; CDR3: CASSLEQGWQTQYF
J: TRBJ1-1; V: TRBV19; size: NA; D: NA; DNA: TGTGCCAGTAGTATAGTGGGACAAACGAACACTGAAGCTTTCTTT; CDR3: CASSIVGQTNTEAFF
J: TRBJ1-2; V: TRBV15; size: many; D: NA; DNA: TGTGCCACCAGGGTGGGGGGGGATCCTTATGGCTACACCTTC; CDR3: CATRVGGDPYGYTF
J: TRBJ1-5; V: TRBV28; size: NA; D: NA; DNA: TGTGCCAGCAGTTTATATTCAGATAGCAATCAGCCCCAGCATTTT; CDR3: CASSLYSDSNQPQHF
J: TRBJ2-1; V: TRBV4-3; size: once; D: NA; DNA: TGCGCCAGCAGCCCCCCGGAGGGAGAATTTGGTGGTGAGCAGTTCTTC; CDR3: CASSPPEGEFGGEQFF
J: TRBJ2-2; V: TRBV9; size: NA; D: TRBD1; DNA: TGTGCCAGCAGCGTAGGAGGGGGCGACACCGGGGAGCTGTTTTTT; CDR3: CASSVGGGDTGELFF
J: TRBJ1-1; V: TRBV5-6; size: NA; D: NA; DNA: TGTGCCAGCCATAGGGGGTTCACTGAAGCTTTCTTT; CDR3: CASHRGFTEAFF
J: TRBJ2-7; V: TRBV5-1; size: NA; D: NA; DNA: TGCGCCAGCAGCCCACGGACTGATTACGAGCAGTACTTC; CDR3: CASSPRTDYEQYF
J: TRBJ2-1; V: TRBV4-2; size: NA; D: TRBD2; DNA: TGTGCCAGCAGCCCGACTAGCGGGGGTGACAATGAGCAGTTCTTC; CDR3: CASSPTSGGDNEQFF
J: TRBJ2-3; V: TRBV11-2; size: NA; D: NA; DNA: TGTGCCAGCAGCTTAGCCTACTTCACAGATACGCAGTATTTT; CDR3: CASSLAYFTDTQYF
J: TRBJ2-1; V: TRBV11-3; size: NA; D: TRBD2; DNA: TGTGCCAGCAGCTCATACGCCCGGGCGACTAGCGGGGTCTACAATGAGCAGTTCTTC; CDR3: CASSSYARATSGVYNEQFF
J: TRBJ2-3; V: TRBV7-9; size: NA; D: TRBD1; DNA: TGTGCCAGCAGCGACTACGGCGGGACAGGGGTAGGCGCAGATACGCAGTATTTT; CDR3: CASSDYGGTGVGADTQYF
J: TRBJ2-4; V: TRBV4-3; size: NA; D: TRBD2; DNA: TGCGCCAGCAGCCAAGCGCGCGGGGGGGCTCAAAACATTCAGTACTTC; CDR3: CASSQARGGAQNIQYF
J: TRBJ1-5; V: TRBV15; size: NA; D: TRBD1; DNA: TGTGCCACCAGCAAGACAGGGTTGGGCAATCAGCCCCAGCATTTT; CDR3: CATSKTGLGNQPQHF
J: TRBJ1-1; V: TRBV7-9; size: NA; D: TRBD1; DNA: TGTGCCAGCAGCCCGGTGGGGACAGAGGCTTACGGCACTGAAGCTTTCTTT; CDR3: CASSPVGTEAYGTEAFF
J: TRBJ2-1; V: TRBV4-3; size: NA; D: NA; DNA: TGCGCCAGCAGCCACGGACTTTCCTCCTACAATGAGCAGTTCTTC; CDR3: CASSHGLSSYNEQFF
J: TRBJ2-7; V: TRBV15; size: NA; D: TRBD2; DNA: TGTGCCACCAGCCGGGGGGCCTACGAGCAGTACTTC; CDR3: CATSRGAYEQYF
J: TRBJ2-1; V: TRBV4-3; size: NA; D: NA; DNA: TGCGCCAGCAGCCGGCTTACCGGGACTGGACAATACAATGAGCAGTTCTTC; CDR3: CASSRLTGTGQYNEQFF
J: TRBJ1-5; V: TRBV30; size: NA; D: TRBD1; DNA: TGTGCCTGGAGTGCCGGGACAGGGGGGAATCAGCCCCAGCATTTT; CDR3: CAWSAGTGGNQPQHF
J: TRBJ1-3; V: TRBV6-1; size: NA; D: NA; DNA: TGTGCCAGCAGTGGGGCTAGGGGGAGTACGAATTTT; CDR3: CASSGARGSTNF
J: TRBJ2-7; V: TRBV6-5; size: NA; D: TRBD1; DNA: TGTGCCAGCAGTAGGGGACAGAGCTCCTACGAGCAGTACTTC; CDR3: CASSRGQSSYEQYF
J: TRBJ1-6; V: TRBV9; size: NA; D: TRBD1; DNA: TGTGCCAGCAGCCCCGAAGGGGGCGGGTCACCCCTCCACTTT; CDR3: CASSPEGGGSPLHF
J: TRBJ1-1; V: TRBV7-8; size: NA; D: NA; DNA: TGTGCCAGCAGCCCACAACTCAGGGAGGAGAACACTGAAGCTTTCTTT; CDR3: CASSPQLREENTEAFF
J: TRBJ2-1; V: TRBV19; size: NA; D: NA; DNA: TGTGCCAGTAGTATAGATCTGGATAGCGTTAATGAGCAGTTCTTC; CDR3: CASSIDLDSVNEQFF
J: TRBJ1-2; V: TRBV6-5; size: NA; D: NA; DNA: TGTGCCAGCAGTTACTCTATCACATCGGGGTATGGCTACACCTTC; CDR3: CASSYSITSGYGYTF
J: TRBJ2-3; V: TRBV5-5; size: NA; D: TRBD2; DNA: TGTGCCAGCCTAAGCGCCCGGGGAGGGTATACAGATACGCAGTATTTT; CDR3: CASLSARGGYTDTQYF
J: TRBJ1-5; V: TRBV7-9; size: NA; D: NA; DNA: TGCGCCAGCAGCCCCGACGGAGGTGGCAATCAGCCCCAGCATTTT; CDR3: CASSPDGGGNQPQHF
J: TRBJ2-1; V: TRBV27; size: NA; D: TRBD2; DNA: TGTGCCAGCAGTTTATGGGGGGGGGTCGATGAGCAGTTCTTC; CDR3: CASSLWGGVDEQFF
J: TRBJ1-2; V: TRBV7-9; size: few; D: NA; DNA: TGTGCCAGCAGCCCTTCGACAGGATTGGGAGGCTACACCTTC; CDR3: CASSPSTGLGGYTF
J: TRBJ1-1; V: TRBV11-1; size: NA; D: TRBD1; DNA: TGTGCCAGCAGCCCCTGGACAGGGGAGAACACTGAAGCTTTCTTT; CDR3: CASSPWTGENTEAFF
J: TRBJ2-1; V: TRBV10-3; size: NA; D: TRBD2; DNA: TGTGCCATCAGTGAGTCGACTAGCGGGGTCTATGAGCAGTTCTTC; CDR3: CAISESTSGVYEQFF
J: TRBJ1-5; V: TRBV11-2; size: few; D: TRBD1; DNA: TGTGCCAGCAGCTCATCTAAGGGACAGGACCGAAGCAATCAGCCCCAGCATTTT; CDR3: CASSSSKGQDRSNQPQHF
J: TRBJ2-1; V: TRBV6-5; size: NA; D: NA; DNA: TGTGCCAGCAGTTACGCGCTCCAGGGAGAGCAGTTCTTC; CDR3: CASSYALQGEQFF
J: TRBJ1-1; V: TRBV25-1; size: NA; D: NA; DNA: TGTGCCAGCAGTGAAGTCTTTTCAGGCACTGAAGCTTTCTTT; CDR3: CASSEVFSGTEAFF
J: TRBJ2-7; V: TRBV5-5; size: NA; D: NA; DNA: TGTGCCAGCAGCCCTTCAGGTGGCGAGCAGTACTTC; CDR3: CASSPSGGEQYF
J: TRBJ1-1; V: TRBV29-1; size: few; D: NA; DNA: TGCAGCGTAGTTGGACAGAACACTGAAGCTTTCTTT; CDR3: CSVVGQNTEAFF
J: TRBJ1-2; V: TRBV12-5; size: once; D: NA; DNA: TGTGCTAGTGGTTCGATTCCACAGGAAGGCTACACCTTC; CDR3: CASGSIPQEGYTF
J: TRBJ2-7; V: TRBV27; size: NA; D: TRBD1; DNA: TGTGCCACCGGACAGGGGGCCTACGAGCAGTACTTC; CDR3: CATGQGAYEQYF
J: TRBJ2-1; V: TRBV18; size: NA; D: NA; DNA: TGTGCCAGCTCACCCCCGTGGCGGAGCTCCTACAATGAGCAGTTCTTC; CDR3: CASSPPWRSSYNEQFF
J: TRBJ2-7; V: TRBV28; size: NA; D: NA; DNA: TGTGCCAGCAGGTCCCCCGGTAGTTTTTACGAGCAGTACTTC; CDR3: CASRSPGSFYEQYF
J: TRBJ2-1; V: TRBV11-2; size: NA; D: TRBD1; DNA: TGTGCCAGCATCGAGACAACGGGACAGGGCTACAATGAGCAGTTCTTC; CDR3: CASIETTGQGYNEQFF
J: TRBJ1-5; V: TRBV5-8; size: NA; D: NA; DNA: TGTGCCAGCCGCGCAGGGTCGAATCAGCCCCAGCATTTT; CDR3: CASRAGSNQPQHF
J: TRBJ2-2; V: TRBV27; size: NA; D: NA; DNA: TGTGCCAGCAGTCCCGAGGGGGGGCTCGGCACCGGGGAGCTGTTTTTT; CDR3: CASSPEGGLGTGELFF
J: TRBJ2-7; V: TRBV4-3; size: NA; D: NA; DNA: TGCGCCAGCAGCCAAGATAGTGGACAGCCGCCCTACGAGCAGTACTTC; CDR3: CASSQDSGQPPYEQYF
J: TRBJ2-7; V: TRBV6-6; size: NA; D: NA; DNA: TGTGCCAGCAGAGCCGAAACAGGGAGGCAGTACTTC; CDR3: CASRAETGRQYF
J: TRBJ2-7; V: TRBV7-9; size: NA; D: NA; DNA: TGTGCCAGCAGTTCAGGGTTCTCCTACGAGCAGTACTTC; CDR3: CASSSGFSYEQYF
J: TRBJ2-1; V: TRBV28; size: NA; D: NA; DNA: TGTGCCAGCAGTTTGTTTACCAGGGCATCCAATGAGCAGTTCTTC; CDR3: CASSLFTRASNEQFF
J: TRBJ2-7; V: TRBV15; size: NA; D: TRBD1; DNA: TGTGCCACCAGCAGAGATTTGGGGACAGGGACGATCTACGAGCAGTACTTC; CDR3: CATSRDLGTGTIYEQYF
J: TRBJ2-1; V: TRBV13; size: NA; D: NA; DNA: TGTGCCAGCAGCTTAGGTTCGGGGTTTGAGGGCAATGAGCAGTTCTTC; CDR3: CASSLGSGFEGNEQFF